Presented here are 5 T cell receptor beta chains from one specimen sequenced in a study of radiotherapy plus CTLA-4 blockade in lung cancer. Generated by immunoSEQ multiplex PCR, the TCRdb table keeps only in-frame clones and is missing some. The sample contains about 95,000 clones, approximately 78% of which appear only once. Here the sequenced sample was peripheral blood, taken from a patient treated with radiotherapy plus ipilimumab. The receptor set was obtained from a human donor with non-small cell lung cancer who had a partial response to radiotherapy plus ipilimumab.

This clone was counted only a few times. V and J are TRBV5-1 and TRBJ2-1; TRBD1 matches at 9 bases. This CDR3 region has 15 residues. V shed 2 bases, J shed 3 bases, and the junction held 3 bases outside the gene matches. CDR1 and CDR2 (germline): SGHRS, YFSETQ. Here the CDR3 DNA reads TGCGCCAGCAGCTTAGGACAGGGGTACTACAATGAGCAGTTCTTC. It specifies CASSLGQGYYNEQFF.

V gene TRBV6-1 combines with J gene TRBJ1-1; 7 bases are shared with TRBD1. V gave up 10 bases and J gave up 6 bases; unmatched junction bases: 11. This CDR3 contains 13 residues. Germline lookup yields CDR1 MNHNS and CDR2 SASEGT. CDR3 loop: CATETGRRPEAFF. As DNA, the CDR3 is TGTGCCACCGAGACAGGGAGGAGGCCTGAAGCTTTCTTT.

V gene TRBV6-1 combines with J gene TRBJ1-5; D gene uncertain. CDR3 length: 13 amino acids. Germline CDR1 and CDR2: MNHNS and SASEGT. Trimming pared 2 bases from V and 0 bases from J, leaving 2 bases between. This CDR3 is CASSEHSNQPQHF. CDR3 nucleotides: TGTGCCAGCAGTGAACATAGCAATCAGCCCCAGCATTTT.

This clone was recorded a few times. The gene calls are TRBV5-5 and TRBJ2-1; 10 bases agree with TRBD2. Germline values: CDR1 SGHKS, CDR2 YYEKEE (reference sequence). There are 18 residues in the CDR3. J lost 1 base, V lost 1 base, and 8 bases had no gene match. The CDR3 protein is CASSLFASGSGSYNEQFF. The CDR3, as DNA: TGTGCCAGCAGCTTGTTCGCTAGCGGGAGTGGATCCTACAATGAGCAGTTCTTC.

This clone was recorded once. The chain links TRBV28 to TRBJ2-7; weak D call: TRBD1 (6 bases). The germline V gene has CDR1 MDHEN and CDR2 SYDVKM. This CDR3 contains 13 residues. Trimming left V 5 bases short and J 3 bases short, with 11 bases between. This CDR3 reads CASSPGQDYEQYF. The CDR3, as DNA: TGTGCCAGCAGTCCGGGACAAGACTACGAGCAGTACTTC. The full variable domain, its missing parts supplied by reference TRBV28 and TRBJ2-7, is DVKVTQSSRYLVKRTGEKVFLECVQDMDHENMFWYRQDPGLGLRLIYFSYDVKMKEKGDIPEGYSVSREKKERFSLILESASTNQTSMYLCASSPGQDYEQYFGPGTRLTVT.